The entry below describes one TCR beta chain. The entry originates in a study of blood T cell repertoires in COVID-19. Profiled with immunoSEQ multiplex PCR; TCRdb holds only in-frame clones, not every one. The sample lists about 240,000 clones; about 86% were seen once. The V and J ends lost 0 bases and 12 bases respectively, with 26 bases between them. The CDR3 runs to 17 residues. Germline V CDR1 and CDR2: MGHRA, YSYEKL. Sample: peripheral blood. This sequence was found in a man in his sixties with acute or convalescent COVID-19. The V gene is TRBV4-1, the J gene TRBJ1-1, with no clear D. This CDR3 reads CASSQDPNIQARLTTFF. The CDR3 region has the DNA TGCGCCAGCAGCCAAGACCCCAATATCCAGGCCAGGTTGACGACTTTCTTT.